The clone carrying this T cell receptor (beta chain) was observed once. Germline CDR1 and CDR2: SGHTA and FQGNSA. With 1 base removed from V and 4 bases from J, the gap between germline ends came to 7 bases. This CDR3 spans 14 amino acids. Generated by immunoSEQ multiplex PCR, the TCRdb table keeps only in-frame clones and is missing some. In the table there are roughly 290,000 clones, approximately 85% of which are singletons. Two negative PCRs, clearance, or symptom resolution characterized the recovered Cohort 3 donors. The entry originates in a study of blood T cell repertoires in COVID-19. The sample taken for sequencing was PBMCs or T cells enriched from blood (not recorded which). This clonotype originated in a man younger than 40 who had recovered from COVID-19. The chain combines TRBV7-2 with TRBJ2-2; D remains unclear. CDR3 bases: TGTGCCAGCAGCTTAGACAGAGCCACCGGGGAGCTGTTTTTT. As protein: CASSLDRATGELFF.